This T cell receptor (beta chain) is drawn from a study of T cell responses to AZD1222 COVID-19 vaccine. Study-level findings and limits: There were vaccine-associated CD4 TCRs across spike, dominant at 160-218 and 743-854. Donors were mostly white British, more females; clonal diversity possibly underestimated.

Produced via immunoSEQ multiplex PCR; TCRdb's table is partial and in-frame only. The sample consists of under 150,000 clones, 85% of them appearing once. By sample fraction, this clone is large (0.1 to 1%). Antigen unknown. There are 15 residues in the CDR3. From germline, CDR1 is SEHNR and CDR2 FQNEAQ (reference sequence). The ends were cut back, 2 bases at V and 5 bases at J, with 13 bases in the middle. This chain connects TRBV7-9 to TRBJ1-5; the D gene is possibly TRBD1 (6 bases). This receptor was obtained from an adult who received the MenACWY meningococcal vaccine as a control. The input for sequencing was peripheral blood, taken 28 days after the second dose of the MenACWY control vaccine. The DNA of the CDR3 is TGTGCCAGCAGCTTAACGGGGGCGGGAGATCAGCCCCAGCATTTT. Encoded protein: CASSLTGAGDQPQHF.